The source of this T cell receptor beta chain is a study of molecular identifiers for immune sequencing clone quantification. Study results and limitations: Among effectors, clones above 20 RNA copies held over 97% of molecules; among naive cells, under 1%. Barcodes shared by identical TCR molecules could lead to underestimated sizes of highly expanded clones.

This clonotype came up a few times. Its antigen remains unidentified. Germline V gives CDR1 LNHNV, CDR2 YYDKDF (reference sequence). The CDR3 runs 14 residues. The V gene lost 7 bases and the J gene lost 0 bases, with 10 bases spanning the gap. TCRdb re-called the PCR reads with MiXCR, one entry per CDR3 protein. The sample contains under 9,500 distinct CDR3 sequences, 35% of which appear only once. Isolation of naive CD8 T cells was achieved by sorting on a CD8+CD4-CCR7+CD45RA+ phenotype. Specimen: naive CD8+ T cells from blood, with Jurkat cell RNA spiked in. Subset noted: FACS-sorted CD8+CD4-CCR7+CD45RA+ naive T cells. The TCR sequence derives from a human donor in good health. Some libraries in this study had Jurkat cell RNA spiked in. The chain joins TRBV15 to TRBJ1-5; no reliable D call. The CDR3 is CATNGVDSNQPQHF. The CDR3 DNA sequence: TGTGCCACCAACGGGGTAGATAGCAATCAGCCCCAGCATTTT.